Reported below is one TCR beta chain. The entry originates in a study of blood T cells in healthy people across ages. Combining a sample-barcoded 5' primer with a J-beta primer mix, a second PCR ran for about 7 to 11 cycles. TCRdb called the 5' RACE reads again in MiXCR, with one record for every CDR3 protein. The data hold about a million distinct CDR3 sequences, with less than 45% observed a single time. The germline V and J ends were trimmed by 2 bases and 4 bases, with 15 bases remaining between them. Per germline, CDR1 SEHNR and CDR2 FQNEAQ (reference sequence). The CDR3 length is 16 residues. Researchers isolated at least 6.5 million PBMCs per sample.

The chain recombines TRBV7-9 with TRBJ2-1; D is possibly TRBD2 (6 bases). The sequenced material came from blood. The TCR comes from a man aged 18 to 30 in good health. CDR3 coding DNA: TGTGCCAGCAGCTTATGGGCAGGGAGGAATTACAATGAGCAGTTCTTC. Amino acid sequence: CASSLWAGRNYNEQFF.